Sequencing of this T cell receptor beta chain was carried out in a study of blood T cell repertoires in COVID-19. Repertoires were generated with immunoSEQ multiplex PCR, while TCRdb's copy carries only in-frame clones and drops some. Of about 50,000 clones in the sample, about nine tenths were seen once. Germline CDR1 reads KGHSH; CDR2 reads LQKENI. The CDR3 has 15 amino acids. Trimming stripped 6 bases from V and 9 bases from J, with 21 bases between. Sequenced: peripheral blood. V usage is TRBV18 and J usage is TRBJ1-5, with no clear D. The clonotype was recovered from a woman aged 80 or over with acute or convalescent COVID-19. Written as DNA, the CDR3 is TGTGCCAGCTCCCCGGGGTACCAAACCAATGTGCCCCAGCATTTT. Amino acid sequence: CASSPGYQTNVPQHF. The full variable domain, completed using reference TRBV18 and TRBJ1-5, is NAGVMQNPRHLVRRRGQEARLRCSPMKGHSHVYWYRQLPEEGLKFMVYLQKENIIDESGMPKERFSAEFPKEGPSILRIQQVVRGDSAAYFCASSPGYQTNVPQHFGDGTRLSIL.